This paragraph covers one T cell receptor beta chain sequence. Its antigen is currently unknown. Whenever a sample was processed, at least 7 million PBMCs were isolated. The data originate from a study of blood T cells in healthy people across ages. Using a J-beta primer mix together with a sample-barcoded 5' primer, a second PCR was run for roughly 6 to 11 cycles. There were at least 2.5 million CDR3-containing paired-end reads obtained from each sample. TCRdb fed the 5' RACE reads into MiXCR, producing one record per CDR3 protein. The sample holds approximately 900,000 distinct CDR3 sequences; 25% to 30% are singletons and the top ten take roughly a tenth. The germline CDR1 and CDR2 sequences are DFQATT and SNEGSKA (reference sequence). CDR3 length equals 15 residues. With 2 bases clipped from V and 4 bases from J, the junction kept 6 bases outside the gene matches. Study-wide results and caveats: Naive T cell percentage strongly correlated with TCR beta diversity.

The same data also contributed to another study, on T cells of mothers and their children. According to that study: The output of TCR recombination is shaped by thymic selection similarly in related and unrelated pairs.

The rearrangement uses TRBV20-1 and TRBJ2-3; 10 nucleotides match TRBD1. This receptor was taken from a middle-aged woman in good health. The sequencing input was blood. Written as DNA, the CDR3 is TGCAGTGCTAGATCTTGGGACAGGGGATCAGATACGCAGTATTTT. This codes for CSARSWDRGSDTQYF.